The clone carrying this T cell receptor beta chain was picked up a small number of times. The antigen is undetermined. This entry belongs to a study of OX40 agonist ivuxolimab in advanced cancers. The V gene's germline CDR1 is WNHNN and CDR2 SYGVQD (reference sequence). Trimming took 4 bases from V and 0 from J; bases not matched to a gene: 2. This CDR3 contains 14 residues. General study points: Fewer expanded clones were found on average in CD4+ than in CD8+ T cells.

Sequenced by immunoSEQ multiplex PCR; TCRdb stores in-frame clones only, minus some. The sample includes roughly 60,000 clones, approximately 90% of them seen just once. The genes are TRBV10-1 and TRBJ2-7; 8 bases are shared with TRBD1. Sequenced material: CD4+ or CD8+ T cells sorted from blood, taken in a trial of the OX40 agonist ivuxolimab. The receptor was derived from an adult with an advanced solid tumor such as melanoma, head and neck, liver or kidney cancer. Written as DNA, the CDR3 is TGCGCCAGCAGTGGACAGGGGAGCTCCTACGAGCAGTACTTC. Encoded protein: CASSGQGSSYEQYF.